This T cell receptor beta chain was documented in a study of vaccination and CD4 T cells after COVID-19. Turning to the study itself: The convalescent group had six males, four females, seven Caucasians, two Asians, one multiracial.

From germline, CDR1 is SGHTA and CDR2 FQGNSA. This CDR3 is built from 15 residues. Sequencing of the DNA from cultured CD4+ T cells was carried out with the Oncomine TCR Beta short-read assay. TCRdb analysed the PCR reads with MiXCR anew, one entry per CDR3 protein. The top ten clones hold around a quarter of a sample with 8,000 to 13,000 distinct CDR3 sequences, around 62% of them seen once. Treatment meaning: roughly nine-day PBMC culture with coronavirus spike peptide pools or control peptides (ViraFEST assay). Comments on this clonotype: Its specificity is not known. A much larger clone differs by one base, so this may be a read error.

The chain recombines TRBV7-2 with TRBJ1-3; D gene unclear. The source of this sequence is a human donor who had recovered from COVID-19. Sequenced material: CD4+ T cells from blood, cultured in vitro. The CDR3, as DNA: TGTGTCAGCAGCCCAGGACGGGTCTCTGGAAACACCATATATTTT. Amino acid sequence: CVSSPGRVSGNTIYF.